Each of the 11 T cell receptor beta chains below was sequenced from the same sample in a study of response to subunit inactivated influenza vaccine (dated by TCRdb to the late 2010s). Library prep was done by RT-PCR. TCRdb lists the instrument as Illumina HiSeq 2500. Starting from the raw public reads, TCRdb applied fastp trimming at Q25, assembled clones with MiXCR and retained in-frame beta chains. Each entry is one CDR3 protein sequence, shown with its most common DNA and genes. For this sample the table gives 500,000 to 550,000 distinct CDR3 sequences, of which 6% to 9% were detected only once. Under 15% of the sample is taken by the ten largest. This specimen consisted of PBMCs from blood, obtained less than 30 months after vaccination. Receptors were obtained from a man between 50 and 75 years old who received an inactivated influenza vaccine. Donor details come from another sample of the same person, matched by shared clones.

This clonotype occurred many times. The chain is built from TRBV28 and TRBJ2-7; weak D call: TRBD1 (5 bases). Germline V gene sequence: CDR1 MDHEN, CDR2 SYDVKM. This CDR3 has 15 amino acids. Trimming stripped 5 bases from V and 0 bases from J, with 14 bases between. The CDR3 region has the DNA TGTGCCAGCAGTGTGGGGCCTCCATTCTCCTACGAGCAGTACTTC. Amino acid sequence: CASSVGPPFSYEQYF.

This clonotype was seen a handful of times. The CDR3 nucleotides read TGTGCCAGCAGCAGGAGTAGCGGGGCCCAGGGGGAGACCCAGTACTTC. This translates into CASSRSSGAQGETQYF. The rearrangement links TRBV7-2 to TRBJ2-5; TRBD2 aligns across 8 bases. CDR3 length: 16 residues. Germline V gives CDR1 SGHTA, CDR2 FQGNSA. The V and J ends lost 5 bases and 5 bases, in that order; junction bases with no gene match: 13. The full variable domain, with the rest looked up from reference TRBV7-2 and TRBJ2-5, is GAGVSQSPSNKVTEKGKDVELRCDPISGHTALYWYRQSLGQGLEFLIYFQGNSAPDKSGLPSDRFSAERTGGSVSTLTIQRTQQEDSAVYLCASSRSSGAQGETQYFGPGTRLLVL.

This clonotype was found a few times. This chain joins TRBV5-5 and TRBJ2-7; 8 bases line up with TRBD1. The CDR3 is made up of 14 amino acids. CDR1 is SGHKS, CDR2 YYEKEE, per germline (reference sequence). Germline trimming cut 0 bases from V and 5 bases from J; bases unmatched to any gene: 4. The CDR3 sequence is CASSLVDRGHEQYF. Here the CDR3 DNA reads TGTGCCAGCAGCTTGGTCGACAGGGGACACGAGCAGTACTTC.

The rearrangement uses TRBV10-3 and TRBJ2-1; 12 bases map to TRBD2. The CDR3 has 16 amino acids. Germline CDR1 and CDR2: ENHRY and SYGVKD. After removal of 4 bases from V and 5 bases from J, the junction contained 6 bases not matched to a gene. The CDR3: CAISGPLAGGDNEQFF. The DNA of the CDR3 is TGTGCCATCAGTGGACCCCTAGCGGGGGGGGACAATGAGCAGTTCTTC.

This clonotype was picked up many times. The gene calls are TRBV18 and TRBJ2-3, with 9 bases matching TRBD2. Germline CDR1 KGHSH, CDR2 LQKENI. Germline trimming cut 3 bases from V and 4 bases from J; bases unmatched to any gene: 5. CDR3 length equals 15 residues. The DNA of the CDR3 is TGTGCCAGCTCACCTCAAGGGACTAGCCCAGATACGCAGTATTTT. Amino acid sequence: CASSPQGTSPDTQYF.

This clonotype was seen at least ten times. Germline and junction disagree at one end, which may indicate a read error. The rearrangement links TRBV5-1 to TRBJ1-1, with D tentatively TRBD1 (5 bases). The CDR3 is made up of 14 amino acids. Germline V gene data show CDR1 as SGHRS and CDR2 as YFSETQ. Written as DNA, the CDR3 is TGTGCCAGCAGTTTAGCAGGGATGAACACTGAAGCTTTCTTT. It yields the protein CASSLAGMNTEAFF.

This clonotype was observed a few times. The CDR3 coding sequence is TGCAGTGCTAGAGATCGTCAGGGGATTTCCTACAATGAGCAGTTCTTC. This codes for CSARDRQGISYNEQFF. The chain employs TRBV20-1 and TRBJ2-1; TRBD1 might be the D (6 bases). The CDR3 length is 16 residues. V was clipped by 0 bases and J by 1 base, with 13 bases between them. Germline-derived CDR1 and CDR2 are DFQATT and SNEGSKA (reference sequence).

This rearrangement joins TRBV7-2 to TRBJ2-7; no reliable D call. The length of the CDR3 is 15 residues. Trimming stripped 2 bases from V and 0 bases from J, with 11 bases between. CDR1 is SGHTA and CDR2 is FQGNSA in the germline V gene. CDR3 in amino acids: CASSLKGLGSYEQYF. The CDR3 nucleotides are TGTGCCAGCAGCTTAAAGGGCTTGGGCTCCTACGAGCAGTACTTC.

CDR3 sequence reads: CASRLHPGRPGLQYF. DNA for the CDR3: TGCGCCAGCAGGTTGCACCCGGGAAGACCGGGACTTCAGTACTTC. This chain connects TRBV5-1 to TRBJ2-4; perhaps D is TRBD1 or TRBD2 (5 bases each). CDR3 size: 15 residues. Germline CDR1 reads SGHRS; CDR2 reads YFSETQ. V was shortened by 5 bases and J by 11 bases, with 23 bases between the two germline ends.

This clonotype was counted only a few times. V is TRBV6-6 and J is TRBJ2-2; 7 bases are shared with TRBD2. Germline V gives CDR1 MNHNY, CDR2 SVGAGI (reference sequence). This CDR3 contains 13 residues. V lost 2 bases, J lost 6 bases, and 0 bases stayed unmatched. CDR3 nucleotide sequence: TGTGCCAGCAGTTACCGGGAGGCCGGGGAGCTGTTTTTT. It encodes CASSYREAGELFF.

The CDR3 nucleotides read TGTGCCAGCAGCTATTACGACAGGGCCTACGAGCAGTACTTC. It codes for CASSYYDRAYEQYF. This chain uses TRBV7-2 with TRBJ2-7; 7 positions agree with TRBD1. CDR3 size: 14 residues. V dropped 4 bases and J dropped 2; count of bases not matched to a gene: 5. Germline CDR1 SGHTA, CDR2 FQGNSA.